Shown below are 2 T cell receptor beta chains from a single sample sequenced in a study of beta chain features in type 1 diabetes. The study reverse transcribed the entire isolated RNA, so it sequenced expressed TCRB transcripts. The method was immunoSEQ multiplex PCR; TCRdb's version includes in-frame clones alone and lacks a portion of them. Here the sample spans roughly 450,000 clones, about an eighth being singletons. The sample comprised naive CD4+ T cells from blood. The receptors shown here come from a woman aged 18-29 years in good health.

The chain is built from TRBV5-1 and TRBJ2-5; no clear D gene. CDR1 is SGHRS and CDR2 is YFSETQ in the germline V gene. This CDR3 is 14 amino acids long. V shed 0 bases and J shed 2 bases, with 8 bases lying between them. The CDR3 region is CASSLAGRQETQYF. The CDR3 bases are TGCGCCAGCAGCTTGGCGGGCAGACAAGAGACCCAGTACTTC.

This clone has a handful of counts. DNA for the CDR3: TGCAGCGTTGGAGACAGGGCGTCCTACGAGCAGTACTTC. Translation: CSVGDRASYEQYF. V gene TRBV29-1 combines with J gene TRBJ2-7; 7 positions agree with TRBD1. The germline V gene has CDR1 SQVTM and CDR2 ANQGSEA. V trimming: 4 bases; J trimming: 1 base; junction bases outside the gene matches: 4. This CDR3 contains 13 residues.